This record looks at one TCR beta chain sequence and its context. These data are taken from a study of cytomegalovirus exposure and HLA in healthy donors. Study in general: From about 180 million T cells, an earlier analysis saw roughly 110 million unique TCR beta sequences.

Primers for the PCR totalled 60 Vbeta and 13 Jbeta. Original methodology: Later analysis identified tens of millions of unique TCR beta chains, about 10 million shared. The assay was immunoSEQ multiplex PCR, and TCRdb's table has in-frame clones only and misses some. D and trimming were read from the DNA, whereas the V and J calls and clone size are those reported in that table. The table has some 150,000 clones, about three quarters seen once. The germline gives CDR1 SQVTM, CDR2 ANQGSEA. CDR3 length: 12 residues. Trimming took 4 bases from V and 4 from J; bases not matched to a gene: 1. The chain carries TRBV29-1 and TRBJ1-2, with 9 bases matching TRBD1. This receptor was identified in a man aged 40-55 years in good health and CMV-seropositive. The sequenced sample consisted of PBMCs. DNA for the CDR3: TGCAGCGTTGCGGGACAGGGCTATGGCTACACCTTC. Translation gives CSVAGQGYGYTF.